This is a list of T cell receptor beta chains from one sample in a study of T cell repertoires in cytomegalovirus infection. Using its own MiXCR run on the reads, TCRdb lists one record per CDR3 protein. The table records 600,000 to 800,000 distinct CDR3 sequences, about 24% of them present only once. Sample: CD8+ T cells from PBMCs. These receptors all come from a human donor in good health (CMV status not recorded). Some clones in this sample may be carry-over from other donors' samples. Each CDR3 is given with its conserved first and last residue. The D gene is left open where the match is weak. For some rows the clone size is stated as once, few or many, or as a class when expanded; others skip it.

V	D	J	size	CDR3	DNA
TRBV20-1	NA	TRBJ1-2	NA	CSAPSDSNYGYTF	TGCAGTGCCCCCTCGGACTCTAACTATGGCTACACCTTC
TRBV7-9	TRBD1	TRBJ1-2	NA	CASSIHSQGANDGYTF	TGTGCCAGCAGCATCCATTCTCAGGGGGCGAACGATGGCTACACCTTC
TRBV12-5	NA	TRBJ1-2	many	CASGSSPNYGYTF	TGTGCTAGTGGCTCGAGTCCTAACTATGGCTACACCTTC
TRBV28	TRBD1	TRBJ1-5	NA	CTSRQGSNSPQHF	TGTACCAGCCGACAGGGATCAAATTCACCCCAGCATTTT
TRBV28	NA	TRBJ2-7	many	CASSLGARYYEQYF	TGTGCCAGCAGTTTAGGAGCACGTTACTACGAGCAGTACTTC
TRBV7-9	NA	TRBJ1-4	many	CASSPPTGATNEKLFF	TGTGCCAGCAGCCCGCCAACGGGGGCAACTAATGAAAAACTGTTTTTT
TRBV14	NA	TRBJ1-5	NA	CASSQAGWNQPQHF	TGTGCCAGCAGCCAAGCAGGGTGGAATCAGCCCCAGCATTTT
TRBV6-2/TRBV6-3	NA	TRBJ2-3	NA	CASSTPLWADTQYF	TGTGCCAGCAGTACCCCCTTGTGGGCGGATACGCAGTATTTT
TRBV2	TRBD2	TRBJ2-2	NA	CASSEEAGVRTGELFF	TGTGCCAGCAGTGAAGAGGCGGGGGTGAGGACCGGGGAGCTGTTTTTT
TRBV7-9	TRBD1	TRBJ1-1	many	CASSGDRGHSNTEAFF	TGTGCCAGCAGCGGCGACAGGGGGCATTCGAACACTGAAGCTTTCTTT
TRBV10-3	NA	TRBJ1-3	NA	CAISESDHSGNTIYF	TGTGCCATCAGTGAGTCAGACCACTCTGGAAACACCATATATTTT
TRBV6-6	NA	TRBJ1-5	NA	CASSPHQQVGNQPQHF	TGTGCCAGCAGCCCTCACCAACAGGTTGGCAATCAGCCCCAGCATTTT
TRBV9	TRBD1	TRBJ2-2	once	CASSAWDRVNTGELFF	TGTGCCAGCAGCGCCTGGGACAGGGTGAACACCGGGGAGCTGTTTTTT
TRBV15	NA	TRBJ2-1	NA	CATSRGAEGGLFGNEQFF	TGTGCCACCAGCAGAGGGGCGGAGGGGGGGTTGTTTGGGAATGAGCAGTTCTTC
TRBV6-2/TRBV6-3	NA	TRBJ1-2	NA	CASSWYGLESGYTF	TGTGCCAGCAGTTGGTACGGTCTGGAATCTGGCTACACCTTC
TRBV12-5	NA	TRBJ2-2	few	CASADYNTGELFF	TGTGCTAGTGCGGACTATAACACCGGGGAGCTGTTTTTT
TRBV29-1	NA	TRBJ2-1	NA	CSVALTSIGYNEQSF	TGCAGCGTTGCATTGACGTCCATTGGTTACAATGAGCAGTCCTTC
TRBV27	NA	TRBJ1-2	many	CASSSGAFYGYTF	TGTGCCAGCAGTTCGGGGGCCTTCTATGGCTACACCTTC
TRBV20-1	NA	TRBJ1-3	NA	CSARGPRDSSGNTIYF	TGCAGTGCTAGAGGACCCCGAGACAGCTCTGGAAACACCATATATTTT
TRBV6-2/TRBV6-3	NA	TRBJ2-1	NA	CASSRGDSISYNEQFF	TGTGCCAGCAGTCGGGGGGACAGCATCTCCTACAATGAGCAGTTCTTC
TRBV14	NA	TRBJ2-2	few	CASSQDGVPGELFF	TGTGCCAGCAGCCAAGATGGGGTCCCCGGGGAGCTGTTTTTT
TRBV7-6	NA	TRBJ1-1	NA	CASSFMLVNTEAFF	TGTGCCAGCAGCTTCATGTTGGTGAACACTGAAGCTTTCTTT
TRBV29-1	NA	TRBJ2-7	NA	CSVEDRIYEQYF	TGCAGCGTTGAAGACCGAATCTACGAGCAGTACTTC
TRBV2	NA	TRBJ2-3	NA	CASSDSPSPDTQYF	TGTGCCAGCAGCGACAGCCCTAGCCCAGATACGCAGTATTTT
TRBV7-2	NA	TRBJ1-5	few	CASSESRDINQPQHF	TGTGCCAGCAGCGAGTCCCGGGACATCAATCAGCCCCAGCATTTT
TRBV29-1	NA	TRBJ2-2	NA	CSVVQGSVTGELFF	TGCAGCGTTGTTCAGGGGTCGGTCACCGGGGAGCTGTTTTTT
TRBV27	TRBD2	TRBJ2-2	NA	CASSLSVGLVETGELFF	TGTGCCAGCAGTTTATCGGTGGGACTAGTGGAGACCGGGGAGCTGTTTTTT
TRBV6-5	NA	TRBJ1-6	many	CASSPGTLRGPYNSPLHF	TGTGCCAGCAGTCCCGGGACCTTGAGAGGCCCCTATAATTCACCCCTCCACTTT
TRBV5-8	NA	TRBJ1-4	NA	CASSSPGAEYNEKLFF	TGTGCCAGCAGCTCCCCCGGGGCGGAATACAATGAAAAACTGTTTTTT
TRBV19	TRBD1	TRBJ2-2	NA	CASRSGEGQGVLPNTGELFF	TGTGCCAGTAGATCCGGGGAGGGACAGGGGGTGCTCCCGAACACCGGGGAGCTGTTTTTT
TRBV4-1	NA	TRBJ2-3	few	CASSQGPGPTDTQYF	TGCGCCAGCAGCCAAGGGCCGGGGCCCACAGATACGCAGTATTTT
TRBV20-1	NA	TRBJ2-6	few	CSARPLGRKPESGANVLTF	TGCAGTGCTAGACCCTTGGGGCGCAAACCCGAGTCTGGGGCCAACGTCCTGACTTTC
TRBV7-9	NA	TRBJ2-2	many	CASSYDTGAGELFF	TGTGCCAGCAGCTACGACACCGGGGCCGGGGAGCTGTTTTTT
TRBV28	NA	TRBJ1-2	few	CASCCHIYGYTF	TGTGCCTCGTGTTGTCACATCTATGGCTACACCTTC
TRBV6-5	TRBD1	TRBJ2-1	many	CASSYSPGGKYNEQFF	TGTGCCAGCAGTTACTCGCCAGGGGGAAAATACAATGAGCAGTTCTTC
TRBV28	NA	TRBJ1-2	few	CASSYPDYGYTF	TGTGCCAGCAGTTACCCAGACTATGGCTACACCTTC
TRBV7-8	NA	TRBJ2-1	many	CASSLLNYEQFF	TGTGCCAGCAGCTTACTGAACTACGAGCAGTTCTTC
TRBV7-6	TRBD1	TRBJ2-7	many	CASSLGQGGTYEQYF	TGTGCCAGCAGCTTAGGACAGGGGGGCACCTACGAGCAGTACTTC
TRBV28	NA	TRBJ2-2	NA	CASSPGTSLAGEPFF	TGTGCCAGCAGTCCCGGGACATCACTCGCCGGGGAGCCGTTTTTT
TRBV6-2/TRBV6-3	NA	TRBJ1-5	NA	CATLREGSSRNQPQHF	TGTGCCACTCTACGAGAGGGCAGTTCGAGGAATCAGCCCCAGCATTTT
TRBV6-6	NA	TRBJ1-2	many	CASSYGRGAKDYGYTF	TGTGCCAGCAGTTACGGTCGGGGGGCTAAGGACTATGGCTACACCTTC
TRBV19	NA	TRBJ2-7	few	CASSIGTSYEQYF	TGTGCCAGTAGTATCGGGACTTCCTACGAGCAGTACTTC
TRBV27	NA	TRBJ2-3	few	CASSFGGPSTDTQYF	TGTGCCAGCAGTTTTGGGGGGCCCAGCACAGATACGCAGTATTTT
TRBV12-3/TRBV12-4	TRBD1	TRBJ2-1	many	CASSRKGTGGNNEQFF	TGTGCCAGCAGTAGAAAAGGGACAGGGGGCAACAATGAGCAGTTCTTC
TRBV12-3/TRBV12-4	NA	TRBJ2-7	NA	CASSPSGLPEQYF	TGTGCCAGCAGTCCCAGTGGGCTACCCGAGCAGTACTTC
TRBV29-1	TRBD1	TRBJ1-6	few	CSVEDCQGAPLLYNSPLHF	TGCAGCGTTGAAGACTGCCAGGGGGCTCCCCTTTTATATAATTCACCCCTCCACTTT
TRBV27	NA	TRBJ2-3	NA	CASSLWAGASTDTQYF	TGTGCCAGCAGTTTATGGGCGGGGGCCAGCACAGATACGCAGTATTTT
TRBV7-9	TRBD1	TRBJ1-1	many	CASSIPGGSGEAFF	TGTGCCAGCAGCATCCCAGGGGGAAGCGGTGAAGCTTTCTTT
TRBV4-1	NA	TRBJ2-3	NA	CASSQDSGLGITDTQYF	TGCGCCAGCAGCCAAGATTCGGGACTGGGAATCACAGATACGCAGTATTTT
TRBV2	TRBD1	TRBJ1-5	few	CASSDGDSNQPQHF	TGTGCCAGCAGTGATGGGGACAGTAATCAGCCCCAGCATTTT
TRBV5-4	NA	TRBJ2-1	few	CASSFGEQGQFF	TGTGCCAGCAGCTTCGGCGAACAGGGGCAGTTCTTC
TRBV7-2	TRBD1	TRBJ1-2	many	CASSLAPLQGRTGYTF	TGTGCCAGCAGCTTAGCCCCCTTACAGGGGAGAACTGGCTACACCTTC
TRBV29-1	TRBD1	TRBJ2-6	few	CSAPLDRCRSGANVLTF	TGCAGCGCGCCGCTGGACAGGTGTCGCTCTGGGGCCAACGTCCTGACTTTC
TRBV20-1	NA	TRBJ2-2	NA	CSARDFRTHNTGELFF	TGCAGTGCTAGAGATTTTAGGACACACAACACCGGGGAGCTGTTTTTT
TRBV20-1	TRBD2	TRBJ2-1	NA	CSALAGFEQFF	TGCAGTGCATTAGCGGGGTTTGAGCAGTTCTTC